This T cell receptor (beta chain) derives from a study of blood T cell repertoires in COVID-19. At the level of the study: Donors in the United States, Italy and Spain gave samples during acute or convalescent COVID-19.

Recruitment covered about two dozen US areas and drew participants whose ages spanned roughly 18 to 100 years. Cohorts were assigned according to the clinical history that participants reported. Trimming removed 8 bases from V and 5 bases from J; junction bases left unmatched: 7. CDR1 is SNHLY, CDR2 FYNNEI, per germline. The length of the CDR3 is 14 residues. Per the original data handling: Researchers report that nucleated cell counts were estimated from reference gene primer amplification. Sequencing was performed with immunoSEQ multiplex PCR; in TCRdb, only in-frame clones are kept and a portion is missing. V and J calls and clone size follow that table, whereas D and trimming were derived from the DNA. Of roughly 150,000 clones detected, about 87% appear once; the ten largest clones hold 3.9%.

Specimen: PBMCs or T cells enriched from blood (not recorded which). The chain recombines TRBV2 with TRBJ2-2; 8 bases are shared with TRBD2. The sequence was obtained from a man aged 50 or older in a cohort exposed to, infected with or recovered from COVID-19 (not recorded which). In DNA form, the CDR3 reads TGTGCCAGCCACAGCGGGGGAAGGACCGGGGAGCTGTTTTTT. Translated, it gives CASHSGGRTGELFF.